The entry that follows covers one T cell receptor (beta chain) sequence. No antigen is known for it. The CDR3 loop spans 14 amino acids. V shed 0 bases and J 6 bases; nucleotides not matched to a gene: 4. CDR1 and CDR2 (germline): MGHRA, YSYEKL. The sample comes from a study of shared clonotypes between healthy human individuals. Study-wide results and caveats: A generally larger estimated richness was seen in naive subsets than in memory subsets. Read depth was anticipated to influence clonotype sharing among donors.

Sequencing was at deep level. The repertoire was sequenced with immunoSEQ multiplex PCR; TCRdb's copy has only in-frame clones and lacks some. The table lists some 2,100,000 clones, roughly 95% of them singletons, with 0.1% to 0.15% in the top ten. Input material: naive CD4+ T cells sorted from blood. Subset indicated: CD45RA+ positively selected. This chain connects TRBV4-1 to TRBJ1-2; 7 bases align to TRBD1. The sequence derives from a man aged 18 to 35 in good health. The CDR3 region has the DNA TGCGCCAGCAGCCAAGAGCAAGGGGGCCATGGCTACACCTTC. It yields the protein CASSQEQGGHGYTF.